This T cell receptor (beta chain) was identified in a study of shared clonotypes between healthy human individuals (dated by TCRdb to 2020 to 2022). About the investigation overall: The cohort included three men and a couple of women between 18 and 49 years of age. For each donor, three plates each were used for CD4 naive and CD4 memory, two plates were used for CD8 naive, and one plate was used for CD8 memory. Blood TCR repertoires of roughly 5 healthy adults were deeply sequenced to estimate repertoire size and the extent of clonotype sharing between individuals. To increase sequencing depth and limit assay-specific biases, TCR repertoire library preparation and sequencing were carried out by different laboratories using diverse techniques. Each donor's leukapheresis produced roughly between about 0.8 and 10 billion PBMCs.

For the CD8 naive samples, CD45RO-negative cells were positively selected for CCR7, yielding a CD45RA+CCR7+ population from which TemRA cells were excluded. The donors were healthy, HIV-negative adults with no recently reported acute infections or vaccinations. All donors were Caucasian adults living in Nashville, Tennessee, USA. Blood was collected by leukapheresis, and PBMCs were isolated by Ficoll-Histopaque density gradient centrifugation and then cryopreserved in liquid nitrogen vapor phase. Purity and quantity of every magnetically sorted T cell population were checked by analytical flow cytometry. Each sorted fraction had its genomic DNA isolated and then quantified by UV absorbance on a Nanodrop 2000c. TCR CDR3 regions were amplified from genomic DNA by multiplex PCR using the deep immunoSEQ assay. Genomic DNA extracted from each cell subset was distributed evenly over all wells of several immunoSEQ 96-well plates, and each plate served as one replicate. For sorted subsets, about 200 ng genomic DNA, equal to 30,000 or so T cell genomes, was loaded into each replicate PCR. Purified libraries were quantified with a Qubit 3.0 fluorometer, sized on a Bioanalyzer 2100, and re-quantified with the KAPA Library Quantification kit. Every immunoSEQ 96-well plate was sequenced on a dedicated single-read 150-cycle Illumina NextSeq 550 flow cell. The study's processing was this. Because the immunoSEQ output held only junctional sequences and lacked quality scores, the filtering could not match the filtering applied to full-length reads. To assign V/J genes and CDR3, sequences were annotated using PyIR, a Python wrapper for IgBLAST v1.9, with IMGT germline references. Reads were filtered out if the reads had weak V/J assignments (E-value above 1e-6), no CDR3, stop codons, out-of-frame junctions, or ambiguous translated residues. A V3J clonotype was defined by an identical inferred V gene, J gene, and CDR3 amino acid sequence. Percentage overlap between repertoires was calculated by dividing the number of shared unique clonotypes by the size of the smaller repertoire. Richness of each repertoire was evaluated using RTK rarefaction, the Chao1 estimator, and Recon v2.1 estimates of unobserved clonotypes. Generation probabilities for all TCRbeta clonotypes obtained by the gDNA method from a handful of donors were computed using OLGA. Not all clones reach the TCRdb copy of this immuneACCESS table, which keeps in-frame sequences only. Checked studies attribute under half of the gap to unresolved V genes and leave the rest unexplained. V, J and clone size are taken as reported in that table, and D and trimming were inferred from the DNA itself. Recorded for this sample are about 700,000 clones; 92% of them occurred a single time. The ten largest clonotypes hold approximately 25% of the sample.

The sample holds one count of this clone. The specificity of this receptor is unknown. No base-level quality is on record; no much larger clone is a single base apart. Results and caveats for the whole study, not just this receptor: Based on pairwise subsampling, the degree of clonotype sharing among donors was expected to be affected by sequencing depth. Incomplete sequencing was indicated by rarefaction of sorted-subset datasets, despite the large sequencing depth. Naive subsets generally had larger estimated clonotype richness than memory subsets did. Sampling was limited to blood, and TCR repertoires in tissue likely differ from TCR repertoires in blood. Because the study included only a small number of donors, the genetic and exposure-history diversity represented was limited. About 5% of naive CD4, around 3.6% of naive CD8, roughly 2.4% of memory CD4, and roughly 0.4% of memory CD8 clonotypes were shared across several donors. Clonotypes shared by all four sorted-subset donors showed higher generation probabilities than non-shared clonotypes.

V gives up 0 bases and J gives up 1 base, and the segment between their germline ends measures 12 bases. Taken from cysteine to phenylalanine, the CDR3 has 16 residues. The sequence is cut down to CDR3 DNA, 48 bases in frame from base 1. For CDR1 and CDR2, the germline V gene lists SGHRS and YFSETQ. The sequence came from a young man in good health. The sequenced sample was naive CD8+ T cells sorted from blood. The sample's cell subset or site label, in plain terms: CD45RA+CCR7+. The sequence is built from TRBV5-1 and TRBJ2-3, with TRBD1 tentatively as D gene (6 bases match). CDR3 loop: CASSLAGEWRTDTQYF. The DNA is as follows: TGCGCCAGCAGCTTGGCAGGGGAGTGGCGCACAGATACGCAGTATTTT.